This T cell receptor (beta chain) was profiled in a study of T cell responses to AZD1222 COVID-19 vaccine. Study-wide context: Second-dose groups at about 4 or about 12 weeks were pooled.

General study findings and limits: The donor cohort was predominantly white British with a female majority, and clonal diversity may have been underestimated.

Assay: immunoSEQ multiplex PCR; the TCRdb copy retains only in-frame clones and omits some. The sample records about 110,000 clones, about 90% being singletons. In germline, CDR1 is KGHSH, CDR2 LQKENI. Trimming removed 8 bases from V and 6 bases from J, with 19 bases in between. The CDR3 is 14 residues long. As regards this clone: Its antigen is unknown.

This TCR was sampled from an adult in good health. The chain combines TRBV18 with TRBJ2-5; tentative D call: TRBD1 (6 bases). The starting material was peripheral blood, obtained on day 0 of AZD1222 vaccination. The CDR3 sequence is CASEWGPREQTQYF. The CDR3, as DNA: TGTGCCAGCGAGTGGGGGCCCAGGGAACAGACCCAGTACTTC.